One and the same sample provided the 14 T cell receptor beta chains below, sequenced in a study of blood T cell repertoires in COVID-19. Using immunoSEQ multiplex PCR, the repertoire was profiled, and TCRdb retains in-frame clones only, with some absent. The sample has about 150,000 clones, 80% to 85% seen once. The sample was peripheral blood. These receptors all come from a man aged 70 or older with active or convalescent COVID-19.

The J gene is TRBJ2-3, the V gene TRBV27; D may be TRBD2 (5 bases). V was cut by 6 bases and J by 2 bases, with 9 bases left in between. The CDR3 covers 13 residues. Germline assignment: CDR1 MNHEY and CDR2 SMNVEV (reference sequence). The CDR3 DNA reads as TGTGCCAGCAGCTGGACTTTCACAGATACGCAGTATTTT. It translates to CASSWTFTDTQYF.

V and J are TRBV27 and TRBJ1-2; TRBD1 matches at 7 bases. Germline V gives CDR1 MNHEY, CDR2 SMNVEV (reference sequence). The length of the CDR3 is 13 residues. The junction had 4 bases not matched to a gene; V was cut back by 4 bases and J by 5 bases. CDR3 amino acids: CASSWTGFYGYTF. The DNA for the CDR3 is TGTGCCAGCAGTTGGACAGGATTTTATGGCTACACCTTC.

The genes are TRBV21-1 and TRBJ2-5; the table's D gene call, TRBD1, was not cross checked with the DNA. TRBV21-1 is a pseudogene locus. The CDR3 extends over 17 amino acids. The CDR3 sequence is CASNRQGPPPGQETQYF. In DNA form, the CDR3 reads TGTGCCAGCAACCGACAGGGGCCGCCTCCCGGCCAAGAGACCCAGTACTTC.

The genes are TRBV7-8 and TRBJ2-3, with a possible D match to TRBD2 (5 bases). V lost 5 bases and J 0 bases, leaving 15 bases between the germline ends. The CDR3 extends over 16 amino acids. CDR1 is SGHVS and CDR2 is FQNEAQ in the germline V gene. CDR3 bases: TGTGCCAGCAGCCTCCAGACTATACAGAGCACAGATACGCAGTATTTT. It specifies CASSLQTIQSTDTQYF.

The chain employs TRBV19 and TRBJ2-1; perhaps TRBD1 as D (5 bases). The germline V gene has CDR1 LNHDA and CDR2 SQIVND (reference sequence). V was shortened by 5 bases and J by 1 base, with 12 bases between the two germline ends. This CDR3 contains 15 residues. The CDR3 nucleotides are TGTGCCAGTAGTCTCACAGGCAATTCCTACAATGAGCAGTTCTTC. The encoded protein is CASSLTGNSYNEQFF. Complete variable domain (other parts from reference TRBV19 and TRBJ2-1): DGGITQSPKYLFRKEGQNVTLSCEQNLNHDAMYWYRQDPGQGLRLIYYSQIVNDFQKGDIAEGYSVSREKKESFPLTVTSAQKNPTAFYLCASSLTGNSYNEQFFGPGTRLTVL.

The gene calls are TRBV30 and TRBJ1-6; D might be TRBD1 (5 bases). The CDR3 contains 15 residues. Trimming cost V 5 bases and J 0 bases, with 11 bases left between them. Per germline, CDR1 GTSNPN and CDR2 SVGIG (reference sequence). The CDR3 here is CAWGHLSSYNSPLHF. DNA for the CDR3: TGTGCCTGGGGACATCTGAGCTCCTATAATTCACCCCTCCACTTT.

The chain joins TRBV9 to TRBJ2-1; TRBD1 might be the D (5 bases). CDR3 length: 14 residues. V lost 4 bases, J lost 5 bases, and 13 bases lay in between. Germline lookup yields CDR1 SGDLS and CDR2 YYNGEE. In DNA form, the CDR3 reads TGTGCCAGCAGCCCCCCTAGGGGAAACAATGAGCAGTTCTTC. The encoded protein is CASSPPRGNNEQFF.

The chain employs TRBV30 and TRBJ1-4; D uncertain. V was shortened by 0 bases and J by 8 bases, with 10 bases between the two germline ends. CDR1 and CDR2 from the germline V gene are GTSNPN and SVGIG (reference sequence). The CDR3 contains 13 residues. In DNA form, the CDR3 reads TGTGCCTGGAGTGTCCGCCCACAGGAAAAACTGTTTTTT. It specifies CAWSVRPQEKLFF.

The rearrangement joins TRBV30 to TRBJ1-1; D not certain. This CDR3 is 14 amino acids long. The V end lost 1 base, the J end lost 1 base, and 10 bases lay between the germline ends. From germline, CDR1 is GTSNPN and CDR2 SVGIG (reference sequence). Here the CDR3 reads CAWSEEHGNTEAFF. CDR3 coding DNA: TGTGCCTGGAGTGAGGAGCATGGGAACACTGAAGCTTTCTTT.

Only a few counts were recorded for this clone. This chain links TRBV7-9 with TRBJ1-2; D gene unclear. The CDR3 has 14 residues. Trimming pared 2 bases from V and 2 bases from J, leaving 9 bases between. Looked up from germline, CDR1 is SEHNR and CDR2 is FQNEAQ (reference sequence). The DNA of the CDR3 is TGTGCCAGCAGCTTAACGAGTGTAAACTATGGCTACACCTTC. Translated, it gives CASSLTSVNYGYTF.

The CDR3 region is CSASPWTSGGSNEQFF. The DNA of the CDR3 is TGCAGTGCTAGTCCCTGGACTAGCGGGGGTAGCAATGAGCAGTTCTTC. The chain joins TRBV20-1 to TRBJ2-1; 13 nucleotides align to TRBD2. CDR1 and CDR2 (germline): DFQATT, SNEGSKA (reference sequence). This CDR3 is built from 16 residues. The V gene end was trimmed by 3 bases and the J gene end by 6 bases; junction bases not matched to a gene: 8.

The chain recombines TRBV6-5 with TRBJ2-7; D may be TRBD1 (6 bases). This CDR3 contains 15 residues. V lost 6 bases and J lost 2, with 17 bases in between. Germline values: CDR1 MNHEY, CDR2 SVGAGI. CDR3 bases: TGTGCCAGCAGCCCCGACAGGTCCCCCCCCTACGAGCAGTACTTC. This gives the protein CASSPDRSPPYEQYF.

V is TRBV7-9 and J is TRBJ2-1; TRBD2 matches 10 bases. Looked up from germline, CDR1 is SEHNR and CDR2 is FQNEAQ (reference sequence). V dropped 5 bases and J dropped 5; count of bases not matched to a gene: 9. The CDR3 runs to 16 residues. The CDR3 coding sequence is TGTGCCAGCAGCCTCTCACTAGCGGGAAGCCACAATGAGCAGTTCTTC. Translation gives CASSLSLAGSHNEQFF.

V gene TRBV6-5 combines with J gene TRBJ2-7; TRBD1 matches 10 bases. This CDR3 comprises 15 residues. The germline V gene encodes CDR1 MNHEY and CDR2 SVGAGI. Trimming at V came to 6 bases and at J to 0 bases, leaving 5 bases not matched to a gene. CDR3 amino acids: CASRPGQGYSYEQYF. The CDR3 region has the DNA TGTGCCAGCAGACCGGGACAGGGGTACTCCTACGAGCAGTACTTC.